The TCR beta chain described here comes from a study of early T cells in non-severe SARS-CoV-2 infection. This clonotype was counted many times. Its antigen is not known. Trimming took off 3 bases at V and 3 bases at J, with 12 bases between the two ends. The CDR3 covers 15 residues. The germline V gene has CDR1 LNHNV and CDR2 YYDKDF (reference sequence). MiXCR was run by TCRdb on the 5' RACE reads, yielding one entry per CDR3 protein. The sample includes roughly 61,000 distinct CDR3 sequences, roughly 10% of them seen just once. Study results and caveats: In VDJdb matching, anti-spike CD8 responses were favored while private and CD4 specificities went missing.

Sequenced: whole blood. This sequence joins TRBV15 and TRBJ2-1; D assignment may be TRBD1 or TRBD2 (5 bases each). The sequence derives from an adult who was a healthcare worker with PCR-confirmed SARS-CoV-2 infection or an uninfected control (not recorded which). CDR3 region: CATSSGTPYYNEQFF. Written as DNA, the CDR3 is TGTGCCACCAGCAGCGGGACCCCTTACTACAATGAGCAGTTCTTC. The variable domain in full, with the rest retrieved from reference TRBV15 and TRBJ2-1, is DAMVIQNPRYQVTQFGKPVTLSCSQTLNHNVMYWYQQKSSQAPKLLFHYYDKDFNNEADTPDNFQSRRPNTSFCFLDIRSPGLGDTAMYLCATSSGTPYYNEQFFGPGTRLTVL.